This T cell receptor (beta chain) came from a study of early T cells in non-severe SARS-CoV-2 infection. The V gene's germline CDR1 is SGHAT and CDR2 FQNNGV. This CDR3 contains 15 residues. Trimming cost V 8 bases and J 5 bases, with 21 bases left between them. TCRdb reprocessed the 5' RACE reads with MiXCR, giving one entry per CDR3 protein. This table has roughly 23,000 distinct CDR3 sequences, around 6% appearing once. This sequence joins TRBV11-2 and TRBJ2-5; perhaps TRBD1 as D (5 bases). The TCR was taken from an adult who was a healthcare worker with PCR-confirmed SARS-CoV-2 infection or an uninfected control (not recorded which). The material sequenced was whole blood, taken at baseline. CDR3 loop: CASAFSPRDSETQYF. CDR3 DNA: TGTGCCAGCGCCTTCTCCCCCAGGGATTCGGAGACCCAGTACTTC.